This entry lists 30 T cell receptor beta chains sequenced from one sample in a study of Tregs in tolerant kidney transplant recipients. Here immunoSEQ multiplex PCR was the method, and the copy in TCRdb shows in-frame clones only, minus some. Its clone listing holds roughly 48,000 clones. Sequenced here: CD4+ T cells from blood, sampled before the transplant. The receptors come from a human donor who received a combined kidney and bone marrow transplant.

Comment on this clone: The CDR3 is cut off 3 residues early in the read; its end comes from the germline J gene. V gene TRBV6-4 combines with J gene TRBJ2-1; the D gene could be TRBD1 or TRBD2 (6 bases each). The CDR3 loop spans 15 amino acids. Germline V CDR1 and CDR2: MRHNA, SNTAGT. Trimming pared 0 bases from V and 8 bases from J, leaving 14 bases between. CDR3 loop: CASSDSPGEGDEQFF. The part of the CDR3 DNA that was read is TGTGCCAGCAGTGACTCTCCGGGAGAGGGGGATGAG.

As to this clone: The sequenced fragment ends 3 residues before the CDR3 boundary, so the rest is inferred from the germline J gene. The V call is TRBV7-9, the J call TRBJ2-7; D not certain. The germline V gene has CDR1 SEHNR and CDR2 FQNEAQ (reference sequence). The V gene lost 1 base and the J gene lost 4 bases, with 8 bases spanning the gap. This CDR3 has 13 residues. The CDR3 spells CASSLGATYEQYF. The sequenced part of the CDR3 DNA is TGTGCCAGCAGCTTAGGGGCAACTTACGAG.

Of note for this clone: The read comes to an end 3 residues before the CDR3 does, leaving the germline J gene to fill in the end. The J gene is TRBJ1-1, the V gene TRBV30; no clear D. This CDR3 is 13 amino acids long. Trimming removed 1 base at V and 1 base at J, with 7 bases between. Germline CDR1 and CDR2: GTSNPN and SVGIG (reference sequence). The CDR3 bases that were read are TGTGCCTGGAGTGGGGCGCCGAACACTGAA. As protein: CAWSGAPNTE. The full CDR3 sequence reads CAWSGAPNTEAFF.

Remarks on this clone: The read terminates 3 residues ahead of where the CDR3 ends, so the germline J gene completes it. V and J are TRBV28 and TRBJ2-1; 8 bases map to TRBD1. The V segment lost 6 bases and the J segment 3 bases; nucleotides outside the gene matches: 10. This CDR3 region has 16 residues. Per the germline V gene, CDR1 is MDHEN and CDR2 is SYDVKM. The covered CDR3 bases are TGTGCCAGCAGCCCTTCAGACAGGGGAGGCTACAATGAG. It specifies CASSPSDRGGYNE. From start to end, the CDR3 is CASSPSDRGGYNEQFF.

The sequenced CDR3 bases are TGTGCCAGCAGTGGGCAGGGTGACACCGGGGAG. Its translation: CASSGQGDTGE. The whole CDR3 protein is CASSGQGDTGELFF. The chain couples TRBV2 to TRBJ2-2; perhaps TRBD1 as D (5 bases). The read is 3 residues too short to cover the CDR3 end, so that end is filled in from the germline J gene. Looked up from germline, CDR1 is SNHLY and CDR2 is FYNNEI. Trimming cost V 4 bases and J 3 bases, with 9 bases left between them. The CDR3 loop spans 14 amino acids.

CDR3 loop: CASQAGEPTDTQYF. The CDR3 bases that were read are TGCGCCAGCCAGGCAGGGGAGCCCACAGATACG. J is TRBJ2-3 and V is TRBV5-1; D is perhaps TRBD1 (6 bases). The CDR3 is cut off 3 residues early in the read; its end comes from the germline J gene. The CDR3 runs to 14 residues. V lost 7 bases to trimming and J lost 2 bases, with 14 bases between them. Germline V gene data show CDR1 as SGHRS and CDR2 as YFSETQ.

Turning to this clone: The read terminates 3 residues before the CDR3 end, so the remaining end is supplied by the germline J gene. The chain joins TRBV6-2 or TRBV6-3 to TRBJ1-1, with 9 bases that match TRBD1. The germline CDR1 and CDR2 sequences are MNHEY and SVGEGT. There are 15 residues in the CDR3. The CDR3 region is CASSYDPGTGSLAFF. CDR3 DNA (partial): TGTGCCAGCAGTTACGACCCGGGGACAGGGAGTTTA.

In the case of this clone: The read comes to an end 3 residues before the CDR3 does, leaving the germline J gene to fill in the end. This chain links TRBV7-2 with TRBJ2-1, with TRBD1 as a possible D gene (6 bases). CDR3 length: 15 residues. Germline V lookup: CDR1 SGHTA, CDR2 FQGNSA. V lost 4 bases to trimming and J lost 4 bases, with 14 bases between them. Partial CDR3 DNA: TGTGCCAGCAGCTCAGGCGGCCAGGGGTACAATGAG. Translation: CASSSGGQGYNE. The whole CDR3 sequence is CASSSGGQGYNEQFF.

CDR3 DNA (partial): TGCGCCAGCAGCACAGGACCCACCAATGAG. It codes for CASSTGPTNE. The full CDR3 reads CASSTGPTNEQFF. This chain joins TRBV5-1 and TRBJ2-1; tentative D call: TRBD1 (5 bases). The sequence runs out 3 residues before the end of the CDR3; the remainder is reconstructed from the germline J gene. The ends were cut back, 4 bases at V and 6 bases at J, with 11 bases in the middle. Germline CDR1 SGHRS, CDR2 YFSETQ. This CDR3 spans 13 amino acids.

Concerning this clone: The observed sequence ends 3 residues before the CDR3 terminus, with the missing tail filled in from the germline J gene. The rearrangement uses TRBV19 and TRBJ2-5, with 8 bases that match TRBD1. V gave up 4 bases and J gave up 2 bases; unmatched junction bases: 3. From germline, CDR1 is LNHDA and CDR2 SQIVND (reference sequence). The CDR3 length is 14 residues. CDR3 region: CASSTGQGQETQYF. Partial CDR3 DNA: TGTGCCAGTAGTACCGGACAGGGTCAAGAGACC.

Partial CDR3 DNA: TGTGCCAGTAGTTCAGGACTAGCGGGAGGTAATGAG. Translated, it gives CASSSGLAGGNE. The entire CDR3 protein is CASSSGLAGGNEQFF. The chain uses TRBV19 and TRBJ2-1; 14 bases match TRBD2. Read coverage stops 3 residues before the CDR3 terminus; the germline J gene supplies the remainder. Germline-derived CDR1 and CDR2 are LNHDA and SQIVND (reference sequence). The CDR3 consists of 15 residues. Trimming took 5 bases from V and 7 from J; bases not matched to a gene: 4.

The CDR3 reads CAWAGGTHHEQFF. CDR3 bases read: TGTGCCTGGGCCGGGGGGACCCACCATGAG. This chain links TRBV30 with TRBJ2-1; TRBD2 aligns across 7 bases. The read ends 3 residues early relative to the CDR3; the germline J gene fills the gap. With V trimmed by 5 bases and J by 8 bases, 9 bases remained unmatched. This CDR3 has 13 residues. CDR1 GTSNPN and CDR2 SVGIG come from the germline V gene (reference sequence).

On this clone itself: The DNA ends 3 residues before the CDR3 does, and the rest of the CDR3 is filled in from the germline J gene. The chain is built from TRBV18 and TRBJ1-2; TRBD1 matches 8 bases. The CDR3 spans 15 residues. Germline V gene lookup returns CDR1 KGHSH and CDR2 LQKENI. CDR3 DNA (partial): TGTGCCAGCTCACAGGGACAGGACTTGGGGAGAGGC. Amino acids: CASSQGQDLGRG. The CDR3 as a whole reads CASSQGQDLGRGYTF.

Notes on this clone: The sequenced fragment ends 3 residues before the CDR3 boundary, so the rest is inferred from the germline J gene. V is TRBV20-1 and J is TRBJ2-7, with 7 bases that match TRBD2. CDR3 size: 13 residues. Germline V gene data show CDR1 as DFQATT and CDR2 as SNEGSKA (reference sequence). The J segment lost 2 bases and the V segment lost 5 bases, leaving 6 bases of the junction unmatched. CDR3 bases read: TGCAGTGCTGGGTCGACTAGCCCCTACGAG. Encoded protein: CSAGSTSPYE. The CDR3 in its entirety is CSAGSTSPYEQYF.

A remark on this clone: The read is 3 residues too short to cover the CDR3 end, so that end is filled in from the germline J gene. This sequence joins TRBV7-8 and TRBJ2-4, with D possibly being TRBD2 (5 bases). V was cut by 1 base and J by 0 bases, with 10 bases left in between. There are 16 residues in the CDR3. Germline CDR1 and CDR2: SGHVS and FQNEAQ. CDR3 bases read: TGTGCCAGCAGCTTAGTTACGCGGGTAGCCAAAAACATT. This encodes CASSLVTRVAKNI. The whole CDR3 sequence reads CASSLVTRVAKNIQYF.

About this clone itself: The CDR3 is cut off 3 residues early in the read; its end comes from the germline J gene. The chain employs TRBV6-4 and TRBJ2-2; 8 bases agree with TRBD1. The CDR3 is made up of 16 amino acids. The V gene's germline CDR1 is MRHNA and CDR2 SNTAGT. The V gene end was trimmed by 3 bases and the J gene end by 0 bases; junction bases not matched to a gene: 3. CDR3 residues: CASSEDRVANTGELFF. The sequenced CDR3 bases are TGTGCCAGCAGTGAGGACAGGGTCGCGAACACCGGGGAG.

With respect to this clone: The read halts 3 residues ahead of the CDR3 end, with the missing end drawn from the germline J gene. The chain links TRBV18 to TRBJ1-6, with D unclear. V was pared by 2 bases and J by 7 bases, with 9 bases between. Germline loops: CDR1 KGHSH, CDR2 LQKENI. CDR3 length equals 14 residues. The CDR3: CASSPETKNSPLHF. The CDR3 bases that were read are TGTGCCAGCTCACCAGAGACAAAGAATTCACCC.

A remark on this clone: The missing CDR3 end, 3 residues past where the read stops, is filled in from the germline J gene. The chain employs TRBV18 and TRBJ2-2; no clear D. The germline CDR1 and CDR2 sequences are KGHSH and LQKENI. Trimming took 0 bases from V and 7 from J, leaving 15 bases between them. CDR3 length: 16 amino acids. Incomplete CDR3 DNA: TGTGCCAGCTCACCACCCGGATCTAGTGCTTACGGGGAG. It specifies CASSPPGSSAYGE. The complete CDR3 reads CASSPPGSSAYGELFF.

Comment on this clone: The read terminates 3 residues ahead of where the CDR3 ends, so the germline J gene completes it. This chain uses TRBV5-1 with TRBJ2-1, with 8 bases matching TRBD2. The germline V gene encodes CDR1 SGHRS and CDR2 YFSETQ. The ends lost 0 bases at V and 3 bases at J; junction bases unmatched: 8. The CDR3 has 17 amino acids. The CDR3 bases that were read are TGCGCCAGCAGCTTGGTGAGCGGGAGTATGGTCTACAATGAG. Amino acid sequence: CASSLVSGSMVYNE. The CDR3 in full is CASSLVSGSMVYNEQFF.

A word on this clone: The read falls 3 residues short of the CDR3 end, and the missing part is taken from the germline J gene. The chain couples TRBV20-1 to TRBJ2-3; the D is unclear. V was trimmed by 2 bases and J by 4 bases, leaving 7 bases between them. The CDR3 is 12 residues long. CDR1 and CDR2 from the germline V gene are DFQATT and SNEGSKA (reference sequence). CDR3 DNA, as far as it was read: TGCAGTGCTAGATATGGCCCAGATACG. Residues: CSARYGPDT. The full CDR3 sequence reads CSARYGPDTQYF.

The CDR3 here is CASSLDPDSEQFF. The CDR3 DNA, read in part, is TGTGCCAGCAGCTTAGATCCAGACAGTGAG. The V gene is TRBV7-9, the J gene TRBJ2-1, with D perhaps matching TRBD1 (5 bases). The read terminates 3 residues ahead of where the CDR3 ends, so the germline J gene completes it. Deletions cut 1 base from V and 9 bases from J, with 10 bases between. Germline V gives CDR1 SEHNR, CDR2 FQNEAQ (reference sequence). This CDR3 contains 13 residues.

A note on this clone: The CDR3 is cut off 3 residues early in the read; its end comes from the germline J gene. J is TRBJ1-1 and V is TRBV5-1, with 7 positions matching TRBD1. This CDR3 has 16 residues. V shed 4 bases, J shed 3 bases, and the junction held 12 bases outside the gene matches. The germline V gene has CDR1 SGHRS and CDR2 YFSETQ. The CDR3 sequence is CASSPKDRLSYTEAFF. The sequenced CDR3 bases are TGCGCCAGCAGCCCAAAGGACAGGCTGTCCTACACTGAA.

As to this clone: The read gets to within 3 residues of the CDR3 end, and the germline J gene fills in the rest. V usage is TRBV10-3 and J usage is TRBJ1-5; D is ambiguous. This CDR3 region has 16 residues. The germline V gene has CDR1 ENHRY and CDR2 SYGVKD. The germline V and J ends were trimmed by 3 bases and 2 bases, with 14 bases remaining between them. CDR3 sequence: CAISEGPLARNQPQHF. The DNA read from the CDR3 is TGTGCCATCAGTGAAGGGCCACTGGCGCGCAATCAGCCC.

Regarding this clone: The missing CDR3 end, 3 residues past where the read stops, is filled in from the germline J gene. V usage is TRBV7-2 and J usage is TRBJ2-7; 7 nucleotides align to TRBD1. Trimming removed 6 bases from V and 1 base from J; junction bases left unmatched: 9. CDR1 is SGHTA and CDR2 is FQGNSA in the germline V gene. The CDR3 is made up of 15 amino acids. CDR3 loop: CASRYTGDPSYEQYF. CDR3 DNA, as far as it was read: TGTGCCAGCAGGTATACAGGGGATCCTTCCTACGAG.

The CDR3 here is CAWSWGQVPGNTIYF. CDR3 DNA, as far as it was read: TGTGCCTGGAGTTGGGGGCAGGTCCCTGGAAACACC. V is TRBV30 and J is TRBJ1-3; D might be TRBD1 (6 bases). Read coverage stops 3 residues before the CDR3 terminus; the germline J gene supplies the remainder. Germline V gene sequence: CDR1 GTSNPN, CDR2 SVGIG (reference sequence). The CDR3 is 15 residues long. V was pared by 2 bases and J by 2 bases, with 13 bases between.

Regarding this clone: The missing CDR3 end, 3 residues past where the read stops, is filled in from the germline J gene. The chain uses TRBV19 and TRBJ2-2, with D maybe TRBD1 (5 bases). The germline gives CDR1 LNHDA, CDR2 SQIVND (reference sequence). Trimming removed 7 bases at V and 3 bases at J, with 15 bases between. This CDR3 contains 15 residues. CDR3 bases read: TGTGCCAGTACCCCCTGGACAAGAGACACCGGGGAG. It is translated as CASTPWTRDTGE. The CDR3 as a whole reads CASTPWTRDTGELFF.

Turning to this clone: The sequenced fragment ends 3 residues before the CDR3 boundary, so the rest is inferred from the germline J gene. The chain joins TRBV20-1 to TRBJ2-5, with D tentatively TRBD1 (6 bases). This CDR3 has 13 residues. Germline-derived CDR1 and CDR2 are DFQATT and SNEGSKA (reference sequence). The V gene lost 0 bases and the J gene lost 3 bases, with 8 bases spanning the gap. CDR3 region: CSARDRGKETQYF. CDR3 DNA (partial): TGCAGTGCTAGAGACAGGGGCAAAGAGACC.

With regard to this clone: The CDR3 is cut off 3 residues early in the read; its end comes from the germline J gene. The chain employs TRBV7-8 and TRBJ2-5, with 9 bases fitting TRBD1. The CDR3 has 14 amino acids. The trim removed 4 bases at V and 5 bases at J, leaving 5 bases unmatched. Germline V gene lookup returns CDR1 SGHVS and CDR2 FQNEAQ. The sequenced CDR3 bases are TGTGCCAGCAGCTCGGGACAGGGTAGGGAGACC. The encoded protein is CASSSGQGRET. The whole CDR3 reads CASSSGQGRETQYF.

As regards this clone: The DNA ends 3 residues before the CDR3 does, and the rest of the CDR3 is filled in from the germline J gene. This chain links TRBV5-1 with TRBJ1-2; 9 positions agree with TRBD1. Per the germline V gene, CDR1 is SGHRS and CDR2 is YFSETQ. The CDR3 is 18 residues long. J was trimmed by 0 bases and V by 4 bases; bases with no gene match: 13. The CDR3: CASSALPGQGYTNYGYTF. The sequenced part of the CDR3 DNA is TGCGCCAGCAGCGCACTACCGGGACAGGGTTACACTAACTATGGC.

Regarding this clone: Sequencing ends 3 residues short of the CDR3 end; the germline J gene provides the rest. This chain uses TRBV19 with TRBJ1-5; tentatively, D is TRBD1 (6 bases). The CDR3 is made up of 15 amino acids. The germline V and J ends were trimmed by 0 bases and 4 bases, with 10 bases remaining between them. Per the germline V gene, CDR1 is LNHDA and CDR2 is SQIVND (reference sequence). The chain's CDR3 is CASSIESRGNQPQHF. The CDR3 bases that were read are TGTGCCAGTAGTATAGAGTCCAGGGGTAATCAGCCC.